Described below is a single T cell receptor (beta chain) sequence and its context. Antigen specificity is unknown. V was pared by 0 bases and J by 7 bases, with 7 bases of the junction left unmatched. Germline V gene lookup returns CDR1 SGDLS and CDR2 YYNGEE. The CDR3 runs 15 residues. The data originate from a study of CD8+CD57+ T cells in acquired aplastic anemia. Looking at the study overall: Yields of DNA that came from sorted CD4+ and CD8+ cells averaged roughly 3 ug. Broader study findings: Researchers reported that CD8+ Simpson's diversity was not significantly different in patients versus controls. Researchers report that twenty-nine CD8+ CDR3 sequences appeared in both patients and controls.

CD8+CD57+ cell expansion, shown by flow cytometry, had occurred in the patients selected for sequencing. The patients, all of them, had severe acquired aplastic anemia. Genomic DNA, serving as template, underwent TCR beta VDJ and CDR3 profiling. One entry per CDR3 protein, called by TCRdb with MiXCR from the reads. The sample lists approximately 80,000 distinct CDR3 sequences, around 70% seen once, with about four fifths in the top ten. The sample taken for sequencing was sorted CD4+, CD8+, or CD8+CD57+ T cells (not recorded which) from PBMCs. This chain links TRBV9 with TRBJ2-3; 8 bases fit TRBD2. The clonotype was recovered from a human donor with aplastic anemia. The CDR3: CASSVDWAGGNTQYF. The CDR3 DNA reads TGTGCCAGCAGCGTAGATTGGGCGGGAGGAAATACGCAGTATTTT.